The next 10 T cell receptor beta chains were all read from a single sample in a study of cytomegalovirus exposure and HLA in healthy donors. Assay: immunoSEQ multiplex PCR; the TCRdb copy retains only in-frame clones and omits some. The sample holds around 52,000 clones, 90% to 95% seen once. The sequencing sample was made of PBMCs. The receptors stem from a woman aged 18 to 35 in good health and CMV-seronegative.

The chain couples TRBV10-3 to TRBJ2-1; 14 nucleotides align to TRBD2. Germline assignment: CDR1 ENHRY and CDR2 SYGVKD. The V gene end was trimmed by 5 bases and the J gene end by 0 bases; junction bases not matched to a gene: 6. This CDR3 contains 18 residues. In DNA form, the CDR3 reads TGTGCCATCAGTTTACGACTAGCGGGGGGGAACTCCTACAATGAGCAGTTCTTC. It is translated as CAISLRLAGGNSYNEQFF.

V gene TRBV6-5 combines with J gene TRBJ2-7, with TRBD1 as a possible D gene (5 bases). CDR1 is MNHEY and CDR2 is SVGAGI in the germline V gene. The CDR3 spans 14 residues. Between the trimmed V and J ends, which lost 6 bases and 7 bases, there was a span of 19 bases. The CDR3 DNA follows: TGTGCCAGCAGCCAGTTAGGGGAATTGGGTGAGCAGTACTTC. Amino acids: CASSQLGELGEQYF.

The chain has TRBV6-1 and TRBJ1-1; D remains unclear. The CDR3 consists of 10 residues. Germline CDR1 reads MNHNS; CDR2 reads SASEGT. Trimming stripped 5 bases from V and 11 bases from J, with 9 bases between. The CDR3 loop reads CASSIREAFF. The DNA for the CDR3 is TGTGCCAGCAGTATCCGAGAGGCTTTCTTT.

This sequence joins TRBV5-1 and TRBJ2-1; TRBD2 agrees at 11 bases. Germline CDR1 and CDR2: SGHRS and YFSETQ. The ends lost 4 bases at V and 4 bases at J; junction bases unmatched: 10. CDR3 length equals 17 residues. The CDR3 sequence: CASSPITLAGGYNEQFF. DNA for the CDR3: TGCGCCAGCAGCCCAATTACCCTAGCGGGGGGTTACAATGAGCAGTTCTTC.

This sequence joins TRBV19 and TRBJ2-1; 8 positions agree with TRBD1. The trim removed 0 bases at V and 10 bases at J, leaving 5 bases unmatched. CDR1 is LNHDA and CDR2 is SQIVND in the germline V gene (reference sequence). This CDR3 region has 14 residues. The CDR3 region is CASSIETGADEQFF. Here the CDR3 DNA reads TGTGCCAGTAGTATAGAGACAGGGGCCGACGAGCAGTTCTTC.

V usage is TRBV7-9 and J usage is TRBJ1-2, with D possibly TRBD1 on 5 matching bases. Germline V gene lookup returns CDR1 SEHNR and CDR2 FQNEAQ (reference sequence). The V gene lost 1 base and the J gene lost 4 bases, with 19 bases spanning the gap. CDR3 size: 17 residues. The CDR3 is CASSLGALGRAPYGYTF. The CDR3 DNA sequence: TGTGCCAGCAGCTTAGGAGCCCTCGGCAGGGCGCCCTATGGCTACACCTTC.

The J gene is TRBJ2-1, the V gene TRBV5-1, with D maybe TRBD2 (5 bases). Trimming pared 1 base from V and 5 bases from J, leaving 19 bases between. The CDR3 extends over 17 amino acids. Germline V CDR1 and CDR2: SGHRS, YFSETQ. The CDR3 protein is CASSLFFGGLGDNEQFF. CDR3 DNA sequence: TGCGCCAGCAGCTTGTTCTTCGGCGGCCTCGGGGACAATGAGCAGTTCTTC. Variable domain in full (rest from reference TRBV5-1 and TRBJ2-1): KAGVTQTPRYLIKTRGQQVTLSCSPISGHRSVSWYQQTPGQGLQFLFEYFSETQRNKGNFPGRFSGRQFSNSRSEMNVSTLELGDSALYLCASSLFFGGLGDNEQFFGPGTRLTVL.

The chain joins TRBV7-2 to TRBJ1-4; possibly TRBD1 for D (6 bases). Germline V gene lookup returns CDR1 SGHTA and CDR2 FQGNSA. This CDR3 is 18 amino acids long. With 5 bases removed from V and 0 bases from J, the gap between germline ends came to 19 bases. The CDR3: CASSAGTLFIATNEKLFF. The CDR3 DNA reads TGTGCCAGCAGCGCCGGGACACTCTTCATCGCAACTAATGAAAAACTGTTTTTT.

V usage is TRBV9 and J usage is TRBJ1-1, with TRBD1 matching over 9 bases. The CDR3 extends over 16 amino acids. The ends lost 4 bases at V and 5 bases at J; junction bases unmatched: 12. From germline, CDR1 is SGDLS and CDR2 YYNGEE. The CDR3 loop is CASSPIQGAGKTEAFF. For the CDR3, the DNA is TGTGCCAGCAGCCCAATACAGGGGGCGGGTAAAACTGAAGCTTTCTTT.

The chain carries TRBV19 and TRBJ1-4; 9 bases are a match to TRBD1. From germline, CDR1 is LNHDA and CDR2 SQIVND (reference sequence). V lost 7 bases to trimming and J lost 5 bases; unmatched junction nucleotides: 11. The CDR3 spans 16 residues. The CDR3 DNA reads as TGTGCCAGTAATACAATAGTCGGACAGGGGAATGAAAAACTGTTTTTT. It translates to CASNTIVGQGNEKLFF.